This T cell receptor beta chain was profiled in a study of cytomegalovirus exposure and HLA in healthy donors. General study results and limits: CMV serostatus was the only recorded immune exposure for donors. Reportedly, fewer N-insertions than the approximately 680-donor mean appeared in an Asian-associated ancestry cluster in a later analysis.

The PCR employed 60 Vbeta primers together with 13 Jbeta primers. TCRdb keeps only in-frame clones here, not all; method: immunoSEQ multiplex PCR. The data contain about 120,000 clones, roughly 82% of them singletons. The junction had 3 bases not matched to a gene; V was cut back by 6 bases and J by 2 bases. The CDR3 loop spans 14 amino acids. From germline, CDR1 is SGHNT and CDR2 YENEEA. On this clone: The antigen remains undetermined.

The specimen was PBMCs. The chain has TRBV11-3 and TRBJ2-3, with 9 bases lining up with TRBD1. This sequence originates from a man between 40 and 49 years old in good health and CMV-seropositive. The CDR3 spells CASSRDRATDTQYF. The CDR3 DNA is TGTGCCAGCAGTCGGGACAGGGCCACAGATACGCAGTATTTT.